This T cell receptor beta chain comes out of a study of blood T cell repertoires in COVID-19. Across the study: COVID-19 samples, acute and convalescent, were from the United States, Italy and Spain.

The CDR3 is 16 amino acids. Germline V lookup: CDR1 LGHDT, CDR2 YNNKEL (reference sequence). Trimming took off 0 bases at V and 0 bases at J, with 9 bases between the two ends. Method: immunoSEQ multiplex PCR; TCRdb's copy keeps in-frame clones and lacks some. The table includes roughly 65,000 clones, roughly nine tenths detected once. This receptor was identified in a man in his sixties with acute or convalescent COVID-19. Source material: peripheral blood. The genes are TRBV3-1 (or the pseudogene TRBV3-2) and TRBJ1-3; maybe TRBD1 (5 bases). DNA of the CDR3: TGTGCCAGCAGCCAAGATCCAGGGTACTCTGGAAACACCATATATTTT. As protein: CASSQDPGYSGNTIYF.